The clone carrying this T cell receptor beta chain was seen only a few times. The data belong to a study of T-cell reconstitution after alpha-beta-depleted transplantation in children. A library of TCRbeta sequences, prepared with unique molecular identifiers, was generated. TCRdb re-called the PCR reads through MiXCR, storing one row per CDR3 protein. The sample consists of about 120,000 distinct CDR3 sequences, around 10% of them appearing once. This receptor was obtained from a human donor who donated a stem cell graft to a child with acute lymphoblastic leukemia. The material was PBMCs from the stem cell graft donor, obtained from the stem cell graft.

The CDR3 DNA is TGCGCCAGCAGCCAAGACCCGGGACAGGGGACCTATAATTCACCCCTCCACTTT. Its translation is CASSQDPGQGTYNSPLHF. This sequence joins TRBV4-3 and TRBJ1-6; TRBD1 aligns across 10 bases. CDR3 length equals 18 residues. From germline, CDR1 is LGHNA and CDR2 YSLEER. After removal of 0 bases from V and 2 bases from J, the junction contained 4 bases not matched to a gene.